This TCR beta chain was recovered during a study of blood T cell repertoires in COVID-19. Study at large: From T cells, B-cell-depleted T cells, or PBMCs came the material, which was cDNA or gDNA.

The CDR3 covers 14 residues. The V and J ends lost 6 bases and 2 bases, in that order; junction bases with no gene match: 7. Germline V CDR1 and CDR2: MNHEY, SVGEGT. Data came from immunoSEQ multiplex PCR; TCRdb stores just in-frame clones and leaves some out. The table lists about 150,000 clones, around nine tenths of them singletons. This sequence originates from a man aged 55 to 70 with active or convalescent COVID-19. The V call is TRBV6-2 or TRBV6-3, the J call TRBJ2-7, with 7 bases matching TRBD1. Sequencing used peripheral blood. CDR3 sequence (DNA): TGTGCCAGCAGACCTACGGGACAGACCTACGAGCAGTACTTC. It codes for CASRPTGQTYEQYF.